This paragraph covers one T cell receptor (beta chain) sequence. Its target is not known. This sample was taken from a study of shared clonotypes between healthy human individuals. This CDR3 contains 14 residues. V lost 0 bases and J 3 bases, leaving 10 bases between the germline ends. From germline, CDR1 is SGHRS and CDR2 YFSETQ. Clones were read by immunoSEQ multiplex PCR, and TCRdb kept only the in-frame ones, dropping some. The table has roughly 1,100,000 clones, under 80% seen once; the top ten hold approximately 1.5%. Everyone who donated was a Caucasian adult who lived in Nashville, Tennessee. Study-wide findings and caveats: A few donors had 5% to 6.5% of their naive CD4 clonotypes in common. Estimated clonotype richness was generally higher in naive than memory subsets.

The chain combines TRBV5-1 with TRBJ2-7; no clear D. Material for sequencing was memory CD4+ T cells sorted from blood. Described subset: CD45RA-negative fraction. The sequence came from a man aged 18 to 30 in good health. The CDR3 is CASSLANSLYEQYF. The CDR3 DNA sequence: TGCGCCAGCAGCTTGGCCAACAGCCTCTACGAGCAGTACTTC.